The next 19 T cell receptor beta chains were all read from a single sample in a study of blood T cells in healthy people across ages. Using a J-beta primer mix together with a sample-barcoded 5' primer, a second PCR was run for about 6 to 11 cycles. TCRdb processed the 5' RACE reads anew with MiXCR; each CDR3 protein has one entry. This sample has roughly 1,500,000 distinct CDR3 sequences, with 30% to 40% found just once. The sample was blood. The receptors shown here come from a woman aged 30 to 39 in good health.

The rearrangement joins TRBV6-1 to TRBJ2-1; 11 nucleotides line up with TRBD2. CDR3 length equals 18 residues. V shed 5 bases and J 4 bases; nucleotides not matched to a gene: 13. Per germline, CDR1 MNHNS and CDR2 SASEGT. The CDR3 reads CASSPLAGGSKKYNEQFF. DNA for the CDR3: TGTGCCAGCAGTCCTCTAGCGGGAGGTTCAAAGAAATACAATGAGCAGTTCTTC.

A few counts support this clonotype. The chain uses TRBV20-1 and TRBJ1-1, with D perhaps TRBD1 (5 bases). Germline V gene data show CDR1 as DFQATT and CDR2 as SNEGSKA (reference sequence). This CDR3 is 11 amino acids long. V lost 5 bases, J lost 6 bases, and 10 bases lay in between. The CDR3 sequence is CSAPGTAEAFF. The CDR3 nucleotides are TGCAGTGCTCCAGGGACGGCTGAAGCTTTCTTT.

The chain is built from TRBV7-9 and TRBJ1-5, with a tentative D call TRBD1 (6 bases). Germline loops: CDR1 SEHNR, CDR2 FQNEAQ (reference sequence). The CDR3 length is 15 residues. The V gene lost 2 bases and the J gene lost 2 bases, with 10 bases spanning the gap. The CDR3 is CASSLQGSRNQPQHF. Here the CDR3 DNA reads TGTGCCAGCAGCTTACAGGGGTCTCGCAATCAGCCCCAGCATTTT.

This chain links TRBV29-1 with TRBJ2-1, with 14 nucleotides matching TRBD2. The CDR3 loop spans 16 amino acids. V gave up 6 bases and J gave up 4 bases; unmatched junction bases: 8. Germline assignment: CDR1 SQVTM and CDR2 ANQGSEA. The CDR3 here is CSVPVWTSGGYNEQFF. In nucleotides, the CDR3 is TGCAGCGTCCCAGTCTGGACTAGCGGGGGGTACAATGAGCAGTTCTTC.

This clonotype occurred many times. The chain joins TRBV29-1 to TRBJ2-5; 7 bases map to TRBD1. The CDR3 consists of 13 residues. V dropped 7 bases and J dropped 2; count of bases not matched to a gene: 7. The germline V gene encodes CDR1 SQVTM and CDR2 ANQGSEA. The CDR3 sequence is CSAQTGEQETQYF. Here the CDR3 DNA reads TGCAGCGCCCAAACAGGGGAGCAAGAGACCCAGTACTTC. Full variable domain (remainder filled in from reference TRBV29-1 and TRBJ2-5): SAVISQKPSRDICQRGTSLTIQCQVDSQVTMMFWYRQQPGQSLTLIATANQGSEATYESGFVIDKFPISRPNLTFSTLTVSNMSPEDSSIYLCSAQTGEQETQYFGPGTRLLVL.

V usage is TRBV4-1 and J usage is TRBJ1-5; 7 bases agree with TRBD1. The V gene end was trimmed by 1 base and the J gene end by 0 bases; junction bases not matched to a gene: 9. Germline V lookup: CDR1 MGHRA, CDR2 YSYEKL. This CDR3 has 18 residues. CDR3 bases: TGCGCCAGCAGCCAAGCCCAGGGGGGCCCCTATAGCAATCAGCCCCAGCATTTT. This gives the protein CASSQAQGGPYSNQPQHF.

This clonotype was recorded a few times. The chain combines TRBV4-2 with TRBJ2-3, with D unresolved. V lost 0 bases to trimming and J lost 0 bases, with 10 bases between them. Germline V lookup: CDR1 LGHNA, CDR2 YNFKEQ. The CDR3 spans 16 residues. The CDR3 loop reads CASSQEGLVSTDTQYF. The CDR3 DNA reads TGTGCCAGCAGCCAAGAAGGCCTAGTGAGCACAGATACGCAGTATTTT.

This chain joins TRBV27 and TRBJ2-1, with D tentatively TRBD2 (5 bases). Germline V CDR1 and CDR2: MNHEY, SMNVEV (reference sequence). V was trimmed by 5 bases and J by 6 bases, leaving 26 bases between them. The CDR3 totals 18 residues. The CDR3 DNA follows: TGTGCCAGCAGTGATGTAGGCGGGCTGGGGATAATGGTCAATGAGCAGTTCTTC. It yields the protein CASSDVGGLGIMVNEQFF.

This clonotype came up many times. The rearrangement joins TRBV4-1 to TRBJ1-2, with D unresolved. CDR1 and CDR2 from the germline V gene are MGHRA and YSYEKL. The CDR3 is made up of 13 amino acids. V shed 6 bases and J shed 3 bases, with 11 bases lying between them. As DNA, the CDR3 is TGCGCCAGCAGTCCTCCCGGGCACTATGGCTACACCTTC. This encodes CASSPPGHYGYTF.

The chain has TRBV7-2 and TRBJ1-1, with TRBD1 identical over 8 bases. This CDR3 region has 14 residues. Germline assignment: CDR1 SGHTA and CDR2 FQGNSA. V shed 1 base, J shed 7 bases, and the junction held 5 bases outside the gene matches. CDR3 in amino acids: CASSLGRQGFEAFF. The CDR3 nucleotides are TGTGCCAGCAGCTTAGGGCGACAGGGGTTTGAAGCTTTCTTT.

This clonotype was found a few times. V usage is TRBV10-3 and J usage is TRBJ2-2; the D gene is possibly TRBD1 (6 bases). V dropped 2 bases and J dropped 4 bases, with 11 bases sitting between them. There are 15 residues in the CDR3. Per germline, CDR1 ENHRY and CDR2 SYGVKD. CDR3 residues: CAISEPGTPTGELFF. The CDR3 DNA reads as TGTGCCATCAGTGAGCCAGGGACACCCACCGGGGAGCTGTTTTTT.

This chain links TRBV29-1 with TRBJ2-1, with D unclear. Trimming cost V 7 bases and J 9 bases, with 13 bases left between them. Germline V gene lookup returns CDR1 SQVTM and CDR2 ANQGSEA. The length of the CDR3 is 11 residues. In DNA form, the CDR3 reads TGCAGCGCTCCAAGGGCAGGTGAGCAGTTCTTC. It is translated as CSAPRAGEQFF.

The chain links TRBV15 to TRBJ1-4; no firm D call. The CDR3 has 14 amino acids. Germline assignment: CDR1 LNHNV and CDR2 YYDKDF (reference sequence). With 1 base removed from V and 3 bases from J, the gap between germline ends came to 6 bases. This chain's CDR3 is CATSRARANEKLFF. As DNA, the CDR3 is TGTGCCACCAGCAGAGCCCGGGCTAATGAAAAACTGTTTTTT.

This clonotype was counted only a few times. The chain uses TRBV6-5 and TRBJ1-1; 8 positions agree with TRBD1. This CDR3 is built from 15 residues. CDR1 and CDR2 (germline): MNHEY, SVGAGI. The junction had 7 bases not matched to a gene; V was cut back by 0 bases and J by 7 bases. This CDR3 reads CASSYSNQGADEAFF. CDR3 nucleotides: TGTGCCAGCAGTTACTCGAATCAGGGGGCTGATGAAGCTTTCTTT.

The rearrangement uses TRBV20-1 and TRBJ2-3; TRBD1 aligns across 8 bases. V lost 0 bases, J lost 2 bases, and 10 bases stayed unmatched. There are 17 residues in the CDR3. Germline V gene data show CDR1 as DFQATT and CDR2 as SNEGSKA (reference sequence). The CDR3 DNA follows: TGCAGTGCTAGAGATCATAGGGACAGGTACTTCACAGATACGCAGTATTTT. This codes for CSARDHRDRYFTDTQYF.

The gene calls are TRBV12-3 or TRBV12-4 and TRBJ1-2, with unresolved D. Trimming took off 5 bases at V and 1 base at J, with 11 bases between the two ends. CDR3 length equals 14 residues. The CDR3 sequence: CASSLKSLNYGYTF. The CDR3 DNA is TGTGCCAGCAGTCTGAAGAGCCTTAACTATGGCTACACCTTC.

This chain connects TRBV18 to TRBJ2-5; D gene unclear. Trimming pared 3 bases from V and 1 base from J, leaving 18 bases between. The CDR3 is 17 amino acids. The germline CDR1 and CDR2 sequences are KGHSH and LQKENI. The CDR3 coding sequence is TGTGCCAGCTCACCGAAAAACAGCGAGCTCTTCCAAGAGACCCAGTACTTC. Translation: CASSPKNSELFQETQYF.

This clonotype came up a few times. The chain couples TRBV20-1 to TRBJ2-7; 11 nucleotides match TRBD2. The J segment lost 7 bases and the V segment lost 0 bases, leaving 8 bases of the junction unmatched. CDR3 size: 15 residues. Germline V lookup: CDR1 DFQATT, CDR2 SNEGSKA (reference sequence). CDR3 in DNA: TGCAGTGCTAGAGACTCTAGCGGGGGGACTCGGGAGCAGTACTTC. The encoded protein is CSARDSSGGTREQYF.

This clonotype was counted a few times. In nucleotides, the CDR3 is TGTGCCAGCAGTGAAGACGTCGTAGCGGGAGGGAGCACAGATACGCAGTATTTT. This sequence encodes CASSEDVVAGGSTDTQYF. The chain employs TRBV6-1 and TRBJ2-3, with TRBD2 matching 11 bases. Trimming cost V 1 base and J 0 bases; bases outside gene matches: 6. The germline V gene encodes CDR1 MNHNS and CDR2 SASEGT. This CDR3 contains 18 residues.